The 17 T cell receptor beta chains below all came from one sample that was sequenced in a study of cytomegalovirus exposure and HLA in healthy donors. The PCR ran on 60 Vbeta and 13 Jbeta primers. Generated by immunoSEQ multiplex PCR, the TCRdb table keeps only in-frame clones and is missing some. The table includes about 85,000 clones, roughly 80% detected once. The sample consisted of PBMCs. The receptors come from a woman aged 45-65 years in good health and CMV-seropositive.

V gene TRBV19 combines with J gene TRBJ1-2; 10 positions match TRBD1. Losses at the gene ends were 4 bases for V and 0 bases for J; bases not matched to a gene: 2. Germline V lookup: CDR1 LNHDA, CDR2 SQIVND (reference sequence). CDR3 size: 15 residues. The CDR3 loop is CASSRGTGANYGYTF. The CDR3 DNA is TGTGCCAGTAGTAGAGGGACAGGGGCTAACTATGGCTACACCTTC.

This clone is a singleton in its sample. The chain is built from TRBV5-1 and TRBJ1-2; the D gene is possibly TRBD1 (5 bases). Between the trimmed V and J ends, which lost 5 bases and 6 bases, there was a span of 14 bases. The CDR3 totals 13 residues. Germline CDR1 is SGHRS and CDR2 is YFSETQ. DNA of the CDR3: TGCGCCAGCAGTCCGAAAGACAGCGATGGCTACACCTTC. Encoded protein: CASSPKDSDGYTF.

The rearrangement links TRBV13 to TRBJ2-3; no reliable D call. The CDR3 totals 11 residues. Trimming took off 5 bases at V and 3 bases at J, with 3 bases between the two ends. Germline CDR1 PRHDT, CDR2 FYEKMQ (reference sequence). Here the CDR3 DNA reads TGTGCCAGCAGCCCGACAGATACGCAGTATTTT. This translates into CASSPTDTQYF.

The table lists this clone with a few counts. CDR3 region: CASSFPGGPYEQFF. The CDR3 DNA reads as TGTGCCAGCAGTTTCCCGGGAGGGCCGTATGAGCAGTTCTTC. This chain joins TRBV27 and TRBJ2-1; 8 positions match TRBD2. This CDR3 region has 14 residues. The trim removed 3 bases at V and 8 bases at J, leaving 6 bases unmatched. Per germline, CDR1 MNHEY and CDR2 SMNVEV (reference sequence).

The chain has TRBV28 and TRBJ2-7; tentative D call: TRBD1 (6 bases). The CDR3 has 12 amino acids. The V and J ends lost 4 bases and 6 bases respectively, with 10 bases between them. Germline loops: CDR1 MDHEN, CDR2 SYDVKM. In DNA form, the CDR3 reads TGTGCCAGCAGTTCCGGGACATCCGAGCAGTACGTC. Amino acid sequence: CASSSGTSEQYV.

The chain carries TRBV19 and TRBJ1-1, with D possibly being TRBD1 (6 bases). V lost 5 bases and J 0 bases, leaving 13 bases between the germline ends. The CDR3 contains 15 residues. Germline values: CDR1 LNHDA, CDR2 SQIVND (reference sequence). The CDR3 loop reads CASSPTGQLNTEAFF. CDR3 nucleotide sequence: TGTGCCAGTAGTCCGACAGGACAGTTGAACACTGAAGCTTTCTTT.

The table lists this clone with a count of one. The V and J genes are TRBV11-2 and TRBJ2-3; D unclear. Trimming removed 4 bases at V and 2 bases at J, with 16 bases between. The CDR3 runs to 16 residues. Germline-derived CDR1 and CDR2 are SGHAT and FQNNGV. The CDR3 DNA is TGTGCCAGCAGCTCCCCCACTATGTTACACACAGATACGCAGTATTTT. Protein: CASSSPTMLHTDTQYF.

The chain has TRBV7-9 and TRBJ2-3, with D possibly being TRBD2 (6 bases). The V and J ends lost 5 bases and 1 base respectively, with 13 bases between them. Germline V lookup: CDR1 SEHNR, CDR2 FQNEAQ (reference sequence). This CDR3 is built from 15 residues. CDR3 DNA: TGTGCCAGCAGCCCGGGACTCAGAGGCACAGATACGCAGTATTTT. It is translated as CASSPGLRGTDTQYF.

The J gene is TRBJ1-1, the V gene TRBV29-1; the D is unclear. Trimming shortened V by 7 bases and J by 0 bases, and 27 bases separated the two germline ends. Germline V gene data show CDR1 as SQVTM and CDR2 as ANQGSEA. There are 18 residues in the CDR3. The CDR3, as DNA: TGCAGCGGCCTGAGAGGGATCGAACCTTTGGACGTGAACACTGAAGCTTTCTTT. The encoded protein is CSGLRGIEPLDVNTEAFF.

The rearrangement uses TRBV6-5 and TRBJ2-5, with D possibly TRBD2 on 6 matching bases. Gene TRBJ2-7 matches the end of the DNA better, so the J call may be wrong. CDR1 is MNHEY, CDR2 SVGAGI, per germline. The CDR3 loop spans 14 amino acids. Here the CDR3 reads CASSPVSGDYEQYF. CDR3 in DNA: TGTGCCAGCAGCCCCGTTTCGGGGGACTACGAGCAGTACTTC.

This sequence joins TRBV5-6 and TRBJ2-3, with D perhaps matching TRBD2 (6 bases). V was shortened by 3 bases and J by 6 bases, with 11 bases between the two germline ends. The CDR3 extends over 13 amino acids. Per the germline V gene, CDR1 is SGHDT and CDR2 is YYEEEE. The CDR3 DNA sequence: TGTGCCAGCAGCTCCCGGGGGAGGGATACGCAGTATTTT. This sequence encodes CASSSRGRDTQYF.

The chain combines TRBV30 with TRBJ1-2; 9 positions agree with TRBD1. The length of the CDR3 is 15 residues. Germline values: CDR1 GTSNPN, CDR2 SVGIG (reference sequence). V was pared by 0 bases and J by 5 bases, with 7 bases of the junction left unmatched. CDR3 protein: CAWSVGTGRDYGYTF. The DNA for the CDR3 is TGTGCCTGGAGTGTAGGGACAGGGCGTGATTATGGCTACACCTTC.

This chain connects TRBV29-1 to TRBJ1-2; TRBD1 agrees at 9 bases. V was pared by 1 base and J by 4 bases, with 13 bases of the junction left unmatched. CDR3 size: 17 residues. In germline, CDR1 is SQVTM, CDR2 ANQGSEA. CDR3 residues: CSVEGGDEGQGVYGYTF. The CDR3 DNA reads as TGCAGCGTTGAAGGGGGAGATGAGGGACAGGGCGTCTATGGCTACACCTTC.

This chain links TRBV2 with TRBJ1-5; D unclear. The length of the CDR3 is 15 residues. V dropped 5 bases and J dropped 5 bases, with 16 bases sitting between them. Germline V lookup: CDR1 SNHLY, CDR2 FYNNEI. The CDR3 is CASSPPPAGYQPQHF. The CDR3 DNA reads TGTGCCAGCAGTCCCCCCCCGGCAGGATATCAGCCCCAGCATTTT.

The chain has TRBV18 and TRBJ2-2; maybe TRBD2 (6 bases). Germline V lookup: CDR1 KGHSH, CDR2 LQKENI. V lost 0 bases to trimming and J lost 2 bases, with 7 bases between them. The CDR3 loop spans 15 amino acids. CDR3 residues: CASSPPRGNTGELFF. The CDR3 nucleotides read TGTGCCAGCTCACCACCGCGGGGCAACACCGGGGAGCTGTTTTTT.

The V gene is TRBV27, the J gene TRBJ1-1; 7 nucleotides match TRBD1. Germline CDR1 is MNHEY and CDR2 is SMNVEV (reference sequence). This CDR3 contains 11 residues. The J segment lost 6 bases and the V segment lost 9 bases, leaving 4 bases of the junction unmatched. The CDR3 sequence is CASSTGAEAFF. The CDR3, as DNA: TGTGCCAGTTCAACAGGGGCTGAAGCTTTCTTT.

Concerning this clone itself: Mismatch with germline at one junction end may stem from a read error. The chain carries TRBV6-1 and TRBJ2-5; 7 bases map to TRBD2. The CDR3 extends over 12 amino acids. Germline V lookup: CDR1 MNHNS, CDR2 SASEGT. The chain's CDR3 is CASSEVGGSRHF. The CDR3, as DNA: TGTGCCAGCAGTGAAGTGGGGGGGAGTAGGCACTTC.